The 11 T cell receptor beta chains below all came from one sample that was sequenced in a study of blood T cell repertoires in COVID-19. The repertoire was sequenced with immunoSEQ multiplex PCR; TCRdb's copy has only in-frame clones and lacks some. The data contain approximately 65,000 clones, roughly three quarters of them seen just once; the ten biggest clones take up more than 15%. Specimen: peripheral blood. Every receptor here comes from an elderly man with acute or convalescent COVID-19.

The chain couples TRBV9 to TRBJ2-7; no definite D call. V lost 0 bases to trimming and J lost 4 bases, with 8 bases between them. The germline V gene encodes CDR1 SGDLS and CDR2 YYNGEE. CDR3 length: 13 residues. The CDR3: CASSVGPSYEQYF. CDR3 nucleotide sequence: TGTGCCAGCAGCGTAGGCCCCAGTTACGAGCAGTACTTC.

The sample holds a few counts of this clone. This sequence joins TRBV24-1 and TRBJ2-7, with TRBD2 identical over 8 bases. The trim removed 7 bases at V and 3 bases at J, leaving 13 bases unmatched. The germline gives CDR1 KGHDR, CDR2 SFDVKD. This CDR3 is built from 16 residues. The CDR3 loop is CATRSTTPGGSYEQYF. DNA of the CDR3: TGTGCCACCAGGTCCACTACCCCGGGAGGGAGCTACGAGCAGTACTTC.

This clone was counted only a few times. The J gene is TRBJ1-5, the V gene TRBV28; D gene unclear. Per germline, CDR1 MDHEN and CDR2 SYDVKM. V was shortened by 4 bases and J by 3 bases, with 13 bases between the two germline ends. This CDR3 is built from 15 residues. Here the CDR3 reads CASSYGWGDNQPQHF. The CDR3 DNA sequence: TGTGCCAGCAGTTATGGCTGGGGAGACAATCAGCCCCAGCATTTT.

This sequence joins TRBV30 and TRBJ1-5; D uncertain. The CDR3 runs 13 residues. Germline V gene sequence: CDR1 GTSNPN, CDR2 SVGIG (reference sequence). V gave up 0 bases and J gave up 7 bases, with 10 bases separating them. The CDR3 spells CAWSVAVYQPQHF. Written as DNA, the CDR3 is TGTGCCTGGAGTGTAGCGGTTTACCAGCCCCAGCATTTT.

V is TRBV10-2 and J is TRBJ2-1; TRBD1 agrees at 8 bases. Germline V gene lookup returns CDR1 WSHSY and CDR2 SAAADI. Trimming took 6 bases from V and 5 from J; bases not matched to a gene: 6. This CDR3 region has 14 residues. CDR3 region: CASSRTGRDNEQFF. DNA of the CDR3: TGCGCCAGCAGCCGGACAGGGCGGGACAATGAGCAGTTCTTC.

The chain has TRBV24-1 and TRBJ2-7; D gene unclear. With 9 bases removed from V and 6 bases from J, the gap between germline ends came to 20 bases. Germline CDR1 reads KGHDR; CDR2 reads SFDVKD. The CDR3 is 14 amino acids. This CDR3 is CATQEAKFSSEQYF. CDR3 DNA: TGTGCCACCCAAGAGGCCAAATTCTCATCCGAGCAGTACTTC.

V usage is TRBV6-5 and J usage is TRBJ1-1, with 7 bases identical to TRBD1. V lost 6 bases and J lost 3; bases outside the gene matches: 10. This CDR3 has 15 residues. Germline CDR1 and CDR2: MNHEY and SVGAGI. Here the CDR3 DNA reads TGTGCCAGCAGGCAGGGGGGAACCCGGGACACTGAAGCTTTCTTT. Protein sequence: CASRQGGTRDTEAFF.

V and J are TRBV28 and TRBJ2-4; D is perhaps TRBD2 (5 bases). The CDR3 extends over 18 amino acids. CDR1 and CDR2 (germline): MDHEN, SYDVKM. V lost 3 bases and J lost 3, with 21 bases in between. CDR3 DNA sequence: TGTGCCAGCAGTTTTGATGGCGAATACACTAGGTTCAAAAACATTCAGTACTTC. Amino acid sequence: CASSFDGEYTRFKNIQYF.

The gene calls are TRBV28 and TRBJ2-2; the match to TRBD2 covers 13 bases. The germline CDR1 and CDR2 sequences are MDHEN and SYDVKM. The CDR3 loop spans 17 amino acids. J gave up 6 bases and V 0 bases, and 4 bases lay outside the gene matches. CDR3 amino acids: CASSLWRLAGGPGELFF. CDR3 DNA sequence: TGTGCCAGCAGTTTATGGAGACTAGCGGGAGGCCCCGGGGAGCTGTTTTTT.

The chain recombines TRBV5-8 with TRBJ1-2; 8 nucleotides agree with TRBD1. Germline loops: CDR1 SGHTS, CDR2 YDEGEE. The V segment lost 5 bases and the J segment 0 bases; nucleotides outside the gene matches: 3. The CDR3 runs 14 residues. CDR3 DNA sequence: TGTGCCAGCAGGCAGACAGGGGCTAACTATGGCTACACCTTC. It yields the protein CASRQTGANYGYTF. Filled out from reference TRBV5-8 and TRBJ1-2, the complete variable domain reads EAGVTQSPTHLIKTRGQQATLRCSPISGHTSVYWYQQALGLGLQFLLWYDEGEERNRGNFPPRFSGRQFPNYSSELNVNALELEDSALYLCASRQTGANYGYTFGSGTRLTVV.

The chain carries TRBV25-1 and TRBJ1-5, with D possibly matching TRBD1 (6 bases). The CDR3 spans 13 residues. Germline CDR1 is MGHDK and CDR2 is SYGVNS. V was trimmed by 1 base and J by 7 bases, leaving 8 bases between them. Written as DNA, the CDR3 is TGTGCCAGCAGTGAATGGGGGGGCCAGCCCCAGCATTTT. Translated: CASSEWGGQPQHF.